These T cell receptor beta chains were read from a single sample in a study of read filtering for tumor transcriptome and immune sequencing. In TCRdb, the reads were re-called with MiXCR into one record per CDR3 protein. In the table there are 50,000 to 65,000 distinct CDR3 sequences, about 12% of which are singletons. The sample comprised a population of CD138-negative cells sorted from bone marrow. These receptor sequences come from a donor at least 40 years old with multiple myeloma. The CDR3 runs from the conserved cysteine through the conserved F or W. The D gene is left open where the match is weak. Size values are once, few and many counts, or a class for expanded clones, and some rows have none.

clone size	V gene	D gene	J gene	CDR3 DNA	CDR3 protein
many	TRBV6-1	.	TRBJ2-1	TGTGCCAGCAGTGCGGCACAGCACAATGAGCAGTTCTTC	CASSAAQHNEQFF
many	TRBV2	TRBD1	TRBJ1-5	TGTGCCAGCAGACTCGGGACAGGGAGGGAACAGCCCCAGCATTTT	CASRLGTGREQPQHF
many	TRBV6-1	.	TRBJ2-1	TGTGCCAGCAGGCTGGAGAGCTCCTACAATGAGCAGTTCTTC	CASRLESSYNEQFF
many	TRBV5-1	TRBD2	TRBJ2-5	TGCGCCAGCAGCTTGGTAGCGGGGGGCCAAGAGACCCAGTACTTC	CASSLVAGGQETQYF
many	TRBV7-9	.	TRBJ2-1	TGTGCCAGCAGCTTAGCGTGGGCTTCGGGGAATGAGCAGTTCTTC	CASSLAWASGNEQFF
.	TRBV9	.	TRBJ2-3	TGTGCCAGCAGCGTCTTGACCGCTAGCACAGATACGCAGTATTTT	CASSVLTASTDTQYF
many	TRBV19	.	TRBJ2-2	TGTGCCAGTACCCAAACTGGGAGGGGGGGGACCGGGGAGCTGTTTTTT	CASTQTGRGGTGELFF
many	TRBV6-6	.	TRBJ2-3	TGTGCCAGCAGTTACTCTAGAAGGCAAAGAGATACGCAGTATTTT	CASSYSRRQRDTQYF
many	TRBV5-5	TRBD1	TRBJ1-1	TGTGCCAGCAGAGGGACAGTACCTGAAGCTTTCTTT	CASRGTVPEAFF
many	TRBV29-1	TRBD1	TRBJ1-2	TGCAGCGTTGATGAGGACAGGGGAAGCTACACCTTC	CSVDEDRGSYTF
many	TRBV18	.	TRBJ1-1	TGTGCCAGCTCACCAACCGAGGGGACTGAAGCTTTCTTT	CASSPTEGTEAFF
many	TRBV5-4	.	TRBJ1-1	TGTGCCAGCAGCTTACCCACAGGGCTCTCGGCTTTCTTT	CASSLPTGLSAFF
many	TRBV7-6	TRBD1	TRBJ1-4	TGTGCCAGCAGCTTAGTCCCAGGGGGCTCAACTAATGAAAAACTGTTTTTT	CASSLVPGGSTNEKLFF
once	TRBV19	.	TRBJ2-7	TGTGCCAGTAGTCCGGACCGCCTCTCCTACGAGCAGTACTTC	CASSPDRLSYEQYF
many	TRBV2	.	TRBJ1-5	TGTGCCAGCAGTGAAGTTAGACAGCCCCAGCATTTT	CASSEVRQPQHF
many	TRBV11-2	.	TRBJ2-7	TGTGCCAGCAGCTCGGTGCCCTCCTACGAGCAGTACTTC	CASSSVPSYEQYF
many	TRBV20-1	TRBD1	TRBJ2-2	TGCAGTTCGGACAGGGAGAACACCGGGGAGCTGTTTTTT	CSSDRENTGELFF
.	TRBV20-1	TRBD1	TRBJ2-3	TGCAGTGCTAGAACCGGGACAGGGGGGTATGATACGCAGTATTTT	CSARTGTGGYDTQYF
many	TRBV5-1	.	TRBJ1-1	TGCGCCAGCAGCTTGGCGGGGGGAGGAACTGAAGCTTTCTTT	CASSLAGGGTEAFF
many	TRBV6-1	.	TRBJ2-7	TGTGCCAGCAGCGACAGCTACGAGCAGTACTTC	CASSDSYEQYF
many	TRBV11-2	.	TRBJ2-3	TGTGCCAGCAGATCGGACTACCAGACTAGCACAGATACGCAGTATTTT	CASRSDYQTSTDTQYF
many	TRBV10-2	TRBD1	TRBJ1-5	TGCGCCAGCACCGGGGACAGGGGGCCTGATACGCAGCATTTT	CASTGDRGPDTQHF
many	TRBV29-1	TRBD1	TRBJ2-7	TGCAGCGCCGGCCGGGACAGTGTTTCCTACGAGCAGTACTTC	CSAGRDSVSYEQYF
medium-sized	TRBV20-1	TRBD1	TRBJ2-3	TGCAGTGCTGGGGACAGGGTCGCAGATACGCAGTATTTT	CSAGDRVADTQYF
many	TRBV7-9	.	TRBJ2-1	TGTGCCAGCAGCCAGGCGGGCGGGGCAGGGAATGAGCAGTTCTTC	CASSQAGGAGNEQFF
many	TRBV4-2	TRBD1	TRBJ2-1	TGTGCCAGCAGCCAAGAGGGACAGATAGACAATGAGCAGTTCTTC	CASSQEGQIDNEQFF
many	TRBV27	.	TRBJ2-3	TGTGCCAGCAGTTCGTACGGGGATACGCAGTATTTT	CASSSYGDTQYF
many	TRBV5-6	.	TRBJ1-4	TGTGCCAGCAGCCTGGAAGCAACTAATGAAAAACTGTTTTTT	CASSLEATNEKLFF
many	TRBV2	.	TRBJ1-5	TGTGCCACTGGGCCCAGGGGCAATCAGCCCCAGCATTTT	CATGPRGNQPQHF
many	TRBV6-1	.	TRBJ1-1	TGTGCCAGCGACCGGGACATGGGGAGCAAGGCTTTCTTT	CASDRDMGSKAFF
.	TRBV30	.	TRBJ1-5	TGTGCCTGGAGTGTACTGGCAGGATCGGGCAATCAGCCCCAGCATTTT	CAWSVLAGSGNQPQHF
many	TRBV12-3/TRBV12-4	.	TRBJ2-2	TGTGCCAGCAGCACTAGGACGGGGAACACCGGGGAGCTGTTTTTT	CASSTRTGNTGELFF
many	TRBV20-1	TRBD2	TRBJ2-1	TGCAGTGCTAGAGATCATCAGCGGGGGGTCGATGAGCAGTTCTTC	CSARDHQRGVDEQFF
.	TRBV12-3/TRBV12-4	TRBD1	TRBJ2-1	TGTGCCAGCATTCGAGGGGGCGCCGTTTTTGAGCAGTTCTTC	CASIRGGAVFEQFF
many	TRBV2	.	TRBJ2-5	TGTGCCAGCAGTCGAATGGGGGGGCGGGGAGAGACCCAGTACTTC	CASSRMGGRGETQYF
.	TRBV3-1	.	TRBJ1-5	TGTGCCAGCAGCCAAGCAGGAGGGAGTTGGCAGCCCCAGCATTTT	CASSQAGGSWQPQHF
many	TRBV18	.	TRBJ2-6	TGTGCCAGCTCACCACGGGGAACTGGGGCCAACGTCCTGACTTTC	CASSPRGTGANVLTF
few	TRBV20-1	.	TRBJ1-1	TGCAGTGCTAGGACAGCTATGAACACTGAAGCTTTCTTT	CSARTAMNTEAFF
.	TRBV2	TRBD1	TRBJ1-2	TGTGCCAGCAGTACTGGACAGGGAGTTTATGGCTACACCTTC	CASSTGQGVYGYTF
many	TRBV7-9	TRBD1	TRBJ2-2	TGTGCCAGCAGCCTCGGACAGGGTAACACCGGGGAGCTGTTTTTT	CASSLGQGNTGELFF
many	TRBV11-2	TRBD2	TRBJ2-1	TGTGCCAGCAGCTTAGGGGGCAGAACGGGGGGATACAATGAGCAGTTCTTC	CASSLGGRTGGYNEQFF
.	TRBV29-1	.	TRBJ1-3	TGCAGCGTTGTCGGGGGGGCTGGAGGAAACACCATATATTTT	CSVVGGAGGNTIYF
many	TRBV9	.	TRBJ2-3	TGTGCCAGCAGCCCGGTCGGGGGCGCAGGTTCCACAGATACGCAGTATTTT	CASSPVGGAGSTDTQYF
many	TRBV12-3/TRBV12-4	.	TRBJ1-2	TGTGCCAGCAGTTTAGAGTGGCTACACTATGGCTACACCTTC	CASSLEWLHYGYTF
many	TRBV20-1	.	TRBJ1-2	TGCAGTGCTAGAGAAATGGAGAGGCTGGGAAACTATGGCTACACCTTC	CSAREMERLGNYGYTF
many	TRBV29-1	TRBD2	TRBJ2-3	TGCAGCGTTGAGCCTAGCGGGGAAATAGATACGCAGTATTTT	CSVEPSGEIDTQYF
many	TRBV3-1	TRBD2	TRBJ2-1	TGTGCCAGCAGCCAAGACCCGGGACTAGCGGGGGCCGGGCCCTCCTACAATGAGCAGTTCTTC	CASSQDPGLAGAGPSYNEQFF
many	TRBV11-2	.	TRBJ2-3	TGTGCCAGCAGCGCGGAAGGAGTGCAGTATTTT	CASSAEGVQYF
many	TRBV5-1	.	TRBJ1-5	TGCGCCAGCAGCTTGTGGGGTCATAGCAATCAGCCCCAGCATTTT	CASSLWGHSNQPQHF
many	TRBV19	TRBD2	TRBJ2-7	TGTGCCAGTAGTGCCTGGAGGAGCGGGGGGACCTACGAGCAGTACTTC	CASSAWRSGGTYEQYF